This entry lists 8 T cell receptor beta chains sequenced from one sample in a study of molecular identifiers for immune sequencing clone quantification. Each CDR3 protein is one row after TCRdb ran MiXCR on the PCR reads. In the table there are about 510,000 distinct CDR3 sequences, less than 30% of which are singletons. Sequencing input: naive CD8+ T cells from blood, with Jurkat cell RNA spiked in. Subset of the sample: FACS-sorted CD8+CD4-CCR7+CD45RA+ naive T cells. Source of these receptors: a human donor in good health. Some libraries in this study had Jurkat cell RNA spiked in.

This rearrangement joins TRBV12-5 to TRBJ1-1; no clear D gene. Germline V lookup: CDR1 LGHNT, CDR2 FRNRAP. Trimming removed 1 base from V and 7 bases from J, with 4 bases in between. The CDR3 runs 11 residues. The CDR3 sequence is CASGLGSEAFF. The CDR3 nucleotides read TGTGCTAGTGGTTTGGGTAGTGAAGCTTTCTTT.

This clonotype has a handful of counts. V gene TRBV4-1 combines with J gene TRBJ1-1, with D perhaps matching TRBD1 (5 bases). V lost 2 bases and J lost 7, with 11 bases in between. Germline V CDR1 and CDR2: MGHRA, YSYEKL. This CDR3 comprises 13 residues. CDR3 residues: CASSQTDSLEAFF. The CDR3 nucleotides read TGCGCCAGCAGCCAAACCGACAGCCTTGAAGCTTTCTTT.

Points on this clonotype: A much larger clonotype is one base distant, so this may be a read error. V and J are TRBV12-3 or TRBV12-4 and TRBJ2-3; D is perhaps TRBD1 (5 bases). The CDR3 spans 14 residues. Here the CDR3 DNA reads TGTGTCAGCAGTTTAGCCCAGGGAAGAGATACGCAGTATTTT. Encoded protein: CVSSLAQGRDTQYF.

This chain uses TRBV12-3 or TRBV12-4 with TRBJ2-7; the match to TRBD1 covers 7 bases. The J segment lost 5 bases and the V segment lost 6 bases, leaving 7 bases of the junction unmatched. The CDR3 sequence is 13 residues long. The CDR3 nucleotides are TGTGCCAGCAGCACGGACAGGTCCCACGAGCAGTACTTC. This gives the protein CASSTDRSHEQYF.

This clonotype was seen a handful of times. The chain couples TRBV6-1 to TRBJ2-7, with a weak D call TRBD1 (5 bases). The CDR3 is 15 residues long. The germline V gene encodes CDR1 MNHNS and CDR2 SASEGT. The germline V and J ends were trimmed by 0 bases and 2 bases, with 11 bases remaining between them. The CDR3 nucleotides read TGTGCCAGCAGTGAAGCGTCGGACAAGACCTACGAGCAGTACTTC. The encoded protein is CASSEASDKTYEQYF.

The V gene is TRBV19, the J gene TRBJ1-5; TRBD1 agrees at 9 bases. Trimming removed 7 bases from V and 0 bases from J; junction bases left unmatched: 10. Germline CDR1 reads LNHDA; CDR2 reads SQIVND (reference sequence). The CDR3 extends over 17 amino acids. This chain's CDR3 is CASNPTGGGYSNQPQHF. CDR3 nucleotides: TGTGCCAGTAATCCGACAGGGGGTGGATATAGCAATCAGCCCCAGCATTTT.

This clonotype has only a few counts. J is TRBJ2-2 and V is TRBV24-1; 9 positions agree with TRBD1. Germline CDR1 KGHDR, CDR2 SFDVKD. The CDR3 is made up of 16 amino acids. Trimming cost V 3 bases and J 5 bases; bases outside gene matches: 6. CDR3 in amino acids: CATSDRDREITGELFF. CDR3 coding DNA: TGTGCCACCAGTGATCGGGACAGGGAGATAACCGGGGAGCTGTTTTTT.

Only a few counts were recorded for this clonotype. The V gene is TRBV27, the J gene TRBJ1-5; no clear D. Trimming left V 4 bases short and J 7 bases short, with 11 bases between. From germline, CDR1 is MNHEY and CDR2 SMNVEV (reference sequence). CDR3 length equals 13 residues. The CDR3, as DNA: TGTGCCAGCAGTTCCGGGGATCGGCAGCCCCAGCATTTT. This translates into CASSSGDRQPQHF.